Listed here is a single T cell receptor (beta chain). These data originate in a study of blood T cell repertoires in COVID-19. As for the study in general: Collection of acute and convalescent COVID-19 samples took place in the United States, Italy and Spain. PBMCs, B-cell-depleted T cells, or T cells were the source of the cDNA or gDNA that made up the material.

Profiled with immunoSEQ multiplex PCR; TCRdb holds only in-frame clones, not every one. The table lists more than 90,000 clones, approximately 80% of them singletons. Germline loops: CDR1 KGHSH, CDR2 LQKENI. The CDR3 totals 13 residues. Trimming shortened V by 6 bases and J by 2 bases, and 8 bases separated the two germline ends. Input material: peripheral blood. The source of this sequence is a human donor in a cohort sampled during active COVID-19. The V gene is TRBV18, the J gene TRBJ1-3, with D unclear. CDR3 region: CASSPPAGNTIYF. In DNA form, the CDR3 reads TGTGCCAGCTCCCCCCCTGCTGGAAACACCATATATTTT.